Shown below are 22 T cell receptor beta chains from a single sample sequenced in a study of CD8 T cells in Susac syndrome. It was with random hexamers that 0.5 to 1 ug RNA was reverse transcribed. A single record per CDR3 protein comes from TCRdb applying MiXCR to the immunoSEQ multiplex PCR reads. The data show about 180,000 distinct CDR3 sequences, roughly 96% seen once. Sequencing was performed on CD8+ T cells from PBMCs. The receptors were gathered from a human donor with multiple sclerosis.

This clonotype has a single count. The chain joins TRBV6-1 to TRBJ2-7; TRBD2 agrees at 7 bases. The CDR3 covers 12 residues. In germline, CDR1 is MNHNS, CDR2 SASEGT. V lost 9 bases and J lost 6; bases outside the gene matches: 8. Here the CDR3 DNA reads TGTGCCAGTCGAACCCTAGCGGTCGAGCAGTACTTC. As protein: CASRTLAVEQYF.

This clonotype was seen once. The chain links TRBV19 to TRBJ2-7, with D perhaps matching TRBD2 (5 bases). Trimming stripped 5 bases from V and 6 bases from J, with 17 bases between. Germline V gene lookup returns CDR1 LNHDA and CDR2 SQIVND (reference sequence). This CDR3 is 14 amino acids long. The chain's CDR3 is CASSSKHGVLEQYF. The DNA of the CDR3 is TGTGCCAGTAGTTCCAAGCACGGGGTCCTCGAGCAGTACTTC.

This rearrangement joins TRBV6-2 or TRBV6-3 to TRBJ1-1, with a possible D match to TRBD1 (6 bases). This CDR3 has 11 amino acids. Per germline, CDR1 MNHEY and CDR2 SVGEGT. V was cut by 3 bases and J by 10 bases, with 9 bases left in between. The CDR3 nucleotides read TGTGCCAGCAGTTATCCCAGGGGAGCTTTCTTT. It yields the protein CASSYPRGAFF.

CDR3 sequence: CASSYGGLGAQYF. In DNA, the CDR3 is TGTGCCAGCAGTTACGGGGGTCTCGGGGCCCAGTACTTC. This chain joins TRBV6-5 and TRBJ2-5; the D gene could be TRBD1 or TRBD2 (5 bases each). V was shortened by 2 bases and J by 9 bases, with 13 bases between the two germline ends. This CDR3 region has 13 residues. Germline V gene sequence: CDR1 MNHEY, CDR2 SVGAGI.

As for this clonotype: At one boundary the junction diverges from the germline segment, which might be a read error. This chain links TRBV6-5 with TRBJ2-3, with TRBD1 identical over 8 bases. The CDR3 contains 15 residues. Germline assignment: CDR1 MNHEY and CDR2 SVGAGI. The CDR3 DNA reads as TGTACCAGCAGTTCACAGGGGGTGCATGTTGATACGCAGTATTTT. This gives the protein CTSSSQGVHVDTQYF.

The rearrangement uses TRBV7-6 and TRBJ2-1; the D is unclear. The V gene's germline CDR1 is SGHVS and CDR2 FNYEAQ. The CDR3 contains 15 residues. The V gene lost 0 bases and the J gene lost 4 bases, with 10 bases spanning the gap. The CDR3 loop reads CASSLAPLPYNEQFF. The CDR3 DNA reads TGTGCCAGCAGCTTAGCGCCCCTCCCTTACAATGAGCAGTTCTTC.

This clonotype was counted a single time. V and J are TRBV28 and TRBJ2-1, with D possibly matching TRBD2 (5 bases). CDR3 length: 16 amino acids. Germline V lookup: CDR1 MDHEN, CDR2 SYDVKM. V lost 8 bases, J lost 7 bases, and 24 bases lay in between. CDR3 sequence: CASSLPSGFRENEQFF. CDR3 DNA sequence: TGTGCCAGCTCCTTACCGTCGGGGTTTAGGGAAAATGAGCAGTTCTTC.

This chain joins TRBV19 and TRBJ2-3; perhaps TRBD2 as D (5 bases). Trimming pared 1 base from V and 5 bases from J, leaving 7 bases between. The CDR3 has 13 residues. Per the germline V gene, CDR1 is LNHDA and CDR2 is SQIVND (reference sequence). CDR3 nucleotides: TGTGCCAGTAGTATAGGTCGGGAAGATACGCAGTATTTT. Protein: CASSIGREDTQYF.

The genes are TRBV6-5 and TRBJ2-3; 7 bases agree with TRBD1. V dropped 2 bases and J dropped 2; count of bases not matched to a gene: 10. The CDR3 is made up of 17 amino acids. The germline V gene encodes CDR1 MNHEY and CDR2 SVGAGI. CDR3 residues: CASSYPDDRAYTDTQYF. CDR3 bases: TGTGCCAGCAGTTACCCTGACGACAGGGCATACACAGATACGCAGTATTTT.

The chain links TRBV6-1 to TRBJ2-1; no clear D gene. CDR1 is MNHNS, CDR2 SASEGT, per germline. This CDR3 comprises 13 residues. V was trimmed by 1 base and J by 4 bases, leaving 5 bases between them. CDR3 coding DNA: TGTGCCAGCAGTGAAGGCAGTTACAATGAGCAGTTCTTC. Encoded protein: CASSEGSYNEQFF.

This chain uses TRBV29-1 with TRBJ2-1; tentatively, D is TRBD2 (6 bases). Germline V gene lookup returns CDR1 SQVTM and CDR2 ANQGSEA. The CDR3 spans 13 residues. Trimming took 2 bases from V and 7 from J, leaving 12 bases between them. CDR3: CSVEPRGRNEQFF. For the CDR3, the DNA is TGCAGCGTTGAACCCCGTGGGAGGAATGAGCAGTTCTTC.

The chain is built from TRBV15 and TRBJ2-2, with D maybe TRBD2 (5 bases). This CDR3 has 12 amino acids. Germline CDR1 and CDR2: LNHNV and YYDKDF (reference sequence). V was pared by 1 base and J by 8 bases, with 5 bases between. DNA for the CDR3: TGTGCCACCAGCAGAGTAGCGGGGGAGCTGTTTTTT. Translation gives CATSRVAGELFF.

The chain employs TRBV20-1 and TRBJ2-7, with TRBD1 matching over 11 bases. Per germline, CDR1 DFQATT and CDR2 SNEGSKA (reference sequence). The CDR3 covers 16 residues. The J segment lost 2 bases and the V segment lost 6 bases, leaving 12 bases of the junction unmatched. CDR3 nucleotides: TGCAGTGCAACCGGGACAGGGGGACTCGAAACCTACGAGCAGTACTTC. This translates into CSATGTGGLETYEQYF.

This chain connects TRBV24-1 to TRBJ2-1; D tentatively fits TRBD1 or TRBD2 (5 bases each). CDR1 is KGHDR, CDR2 SFDVKD, per germline. V was pared by 2 bases and J by 9 bases, with 16 bases between. This CDR3 is 15 amino acids long. The CDR3 region has the DNA TGTGCCACCAGTGATTCCGGGACCCGGAAGGTTGAGCAGTTCTTC. This encodes CATSDSGTRKVEQFF.

This sequence joins TRBV4-1 and TRBJ1-1; D gene ambiguous. The V end was cut by 4 bases, the J end by 4 bases, with 10 bases between. Germline V lookup: CDR1 MGHRA, CDR2 YSYEKL. The CDR3 is 13 amino acids. The CDR3 nucleotides are TGCGCCAGCAGCCGGTCAACGGGCACTGAAGCTTTCTTT. Protein: CASSRSTGTEAFF.

DNA of the CDR3: TGTGCCAGCAGTTATTCGGGACACATGAACACTGAAGCTTTCTTT. Protein sequence: CASSYSGHMNTEAFF. This chain links TRBV6-6 with TRBJ1-1, with a weak D call TRBD1 (6 bases). This CDR3 comprises 15 residues. Germline V gene data show CDR1 as MNHNY and CDR2 as SVGAGI (reference sequence). The V gene lost 3 bases and the J gene lost 0 bases, with 11 bases spanning the gap.

This chain connects TRBV6-1 to TRBJ1-6; no definite D call. The CDR3 loop spans 14 amino acids. V gave up 4 bases and J gave up 2 bases, with 6 bases separating them. Germline CDR1 MNHNS, CDR2 SASEGT. This CDR3 is CASSGLTYNSPLHF. In DNA, the CDR3 is TGTGCCAGCAGTGGTCTCACCTATAATTCACCCCTCCACTTT.

The chain has TRBV6-5 and TRBJ1-2, with D unresolved. V lost 4 bases, J lost 4 bases, and 7 bases lay in between. The CDR3 contains 12 residues. Germline CDR1 and CDR2: MNHEY and SVGAGI. CDR3 sequence: CASSSLPYGYTF. CDR3 nucleotide sequence: TGTGCCAGCAGTTCTTTGCCCTATGGCTACACCTTC.

This clonotype was found once. The chain joins TRBV7-9 to TRBJ2-1; 7 positions agree with TRBD2. The V and J ends lost 6 bases and 8 bases, in that order; junction bases with no gene match: 7. In germline, CDR1 is SEHNR, CDR2 FQNEAQ (reference sequence). The CDR3 runs 13 residues. CDR3 loop: CASRLSGAYEQFF. CDR3 DNA sequence: TGTGCCAGCAGACTAAGCGGGGCCTATGAGCAGTTCTTC.

This clonotype was counted once. CDR3 DNA sequence: TGTGCCAGCAGCCTTGGAACGGGGCACAATGAGCAGTTCTTC. The encoded protein is CASSLGTGHNEQFF. The V and J genes are TRBV13 and TRBJ2-1; tentatively, D is TRBD1 or TRBD2 (5 bases each). Germline V gene lookup returns CDR1 PRHDT and CDR2 FYEKMQ (reference sequence). The CDR3 is made up of 14 amino acids. The V gene lost 5 bases and the J gene lost 5 bases, with 13 bases spanning the gap.

This clonotype has a single count. The chain employs TRBV9 and TRBJ2-1, with TRBD1 matching over 9 bases. The CDR3 extends over 17 amino acids. The trim removed 0 bases at V and 1 base at J, leaving 5 bases unmatched. Germline V gives CDR1 SGDLS, CDR2 YYNGEE. The CDR3 DNA is TGTGCCAGCAGCGTAGCGGACAGGGGATTTTCCTACAATGAGCAGTTCTTC. It translates to CASSVADRGFSYNEQFF.

The chain couples TRBV6-2 or TRBV6-3 to TRBJ2-7; possible D gene TRBD2, 6 bases. The CDR3 is 14 amino acids. Germline V gene sequence: CDR1 MNHEY, CDR2 SVGEGT. V was trimmed by 6 bases and J by 2 bases, leaving 14 bases between them. CDR3 protein: CASRTGDRPYEQYF. In DNA, the CDR3 is TGTGCCAGCAGAACGGGAGACAGACCCTACGAGCAGTACTTC.